The 9 T cell receptor beta chains reported below all come from one sample, sequenced in a study of blood T cell repertoires in COVID-19. Assay used: immunoSEQ multiplex PCR; TCRdb lists only in-frame clones, some missing. The repertoire holds some 350,000 clones, with approximately 87% as singletons. The sequencing input was peripheral blood. These receptors were collected from a woman aged 45-65 years with COVID-19, enrolled during active disease.

The genes are TRBV5-5 and TRBJ2-7, with 9 bases aligning to TRBD1. Trimming took 0 bases from V and 6 from J; bases not matched to a gene: 4. There are 14 residues in the CDR3. CDR1 is SGHKS, CDR2 YYEKEE, per germline (reference sequence). CDR3 bases: TGTGCCAGCAGCTTGGATGGACAGGGGAGCGAGCAGTACTTC. Residues: CASSLDGQGSEQYF.

The CDR3, as DNA: TGTGCCAGCAGGCCGGGCGGGCAGACCAATCAGCCCCAGCATTTT. This encodes CASRPGGQTNQPQHF. This rearrangement joins TRBV6-5 to TRBJ1-5; D call uncertain. The germline V gene has CDR1 MNHEY and CDR2 SVGAGI. This CDR3 spans 15 amino acids. The V gene lost 6 bases and the J gene lost 3 bases, with 15 bases spanning the gap.

This clone was picked up one time. The chain recombines TRBV9 with TRBJ2-1; perhaps TRBD1 as D (5 bases). Germline loops: CDR1 SGDLS, CDR2 YYNGEE. This CDR3 spans 20 amino acids. V lost 4 bases and J lost 1, with 27 bases in between. This CDR3 is CASSLGSDIGGKGSYNEQFF. The CDR3 DNA reads TGTGCCAGCAGCTTGGGGTCTGACATCGGCGGAAAGGGGTCCTACAATGAGCAGTTCTTC.

This clone was counted a single time. The chain carries TRBV30 and TRBJ2-6, with 13 nucleotides matching TRBD2. CDR1 is GTSNPN, CDR2 SVGIG, per germline (reference sequence). Germline trimming cut 0 bases from V and 3 bases from J; bases unmatched to any gene: 14. The CDR3 loop spans 21 amino acids. The CDR3 loop is CAWSVQTSGRAFQGGANVLTF. CDR3 nucleotides: TGTGCCTGGAGTGTACAAACTAGCGGGAGGGCCTTTCAGGGTGGGGCCAACGTCCTGACTTTC.

The rearrangement joins TRBV24-1 to TRBJ1-1; 8 bases fit TRBD1. Germline V gene lookup returns CDR1 KGHDR and CDR2 SFDVKD. V shed 3 bases and J 5 bases; nucleotides not matched to a gene: 7. The CDR3 loop spans 15 amino acids. DNA for the CDR3: TGTGCCACCAGTGATAGTTTCAGGGGGCGAACTGAAGCTTTCTTT. It yields the protein CATSDSFRGRTEAFF.

This chain uses TRBV7-2 with TRBJ2-3, with 12 bases that match TRBD2. The CDR3 has 17 amino acids. J was trimmed by 2 bases and V by 2 bases; bases with no gene match: 5. Germline assignment: CDR1 SGHTA and CDR2 FQGNSA. Written as DNA, the CDR3 is TGTGCCAGCAGCTTAATTGGACTAGCGGGAAACACAGATACGCAGTATTTT. Its protein is CASSLIGLAGNTDTQYF.

This CDR3 reads CSAEQMLLDTQYF. The DNA of the CDR3 is TGCAGTGCCGAACAGATGCTTTTAGATACGCAGTATTTT. The J gene is TRBJ2-3, the V gene TRBV29-1; D is undetermined. CDR1 and CDR2 from the germline V gene are SQVTM and ANQGSEA. The CDR3 covers 13 residues.

The rearrangement links TRBV5-6 to TRBJ2-3; 9 bases map to TRBD2. The CDR3 length is 19 residues. The V gene end was trimmed by 0 bases and the J gene end by 0 bases; junction bases not matched to a gene: 11. The V gene's germline CDR1 is SGHDT and CDR2 YYEEEE. The CDR3 sequence: CASSLEWGSGGTSTDTQYF. CDR3 DNA sequence: TGTGCCAGCAGCTTGGAGTGGGGTAGCGGGGGAACTAGCACAGATACGCAGTATTTT.

The chain recombines TRBV23-1 with TRBJ2-7; TRBD2 matches at 10 bases. TRBV23-1 is an open reading frame whose function is uncertain. CDR3 length: 17 residues. Unmatched junction bases numbered 10, after V lost 2 bases and J lost 3 bases. The CDR3 DNA reads TGCGCCAGCAGTCAACCGACACCGGGACTAGCGTGCTACGAGCAGTACTTC. Its protein is CASSQPTPGLACYEQYF.